The 22 T cell receptor beta chains presented below share a single source sample, sequenced in a study of siplizumab effects on memory and regulatory T cells. Assay: immunoSEQ multiplex PCR; the TCRdb copy retains only in-frame clones and omits some. The sample includes over 65,000 clones, around 93% seen only once; the top ten take roughly 5.2%. Sequencing was carried out using CD8+ T cells sorted from blood. The receptor set was obtained from a human donor in good health.

This clone was seen once. The V call is TRBV5-6, the J call TRBJ1-1; 7 nucleotides agree with TRBD1. The length of the CDR3 is 16 residues. With 0 bases clipped from V and 0 bases from J, the junction kept 5 bases outside the gene matches. Germline V CDR1 and CDR2: SGHDT, YYEEEE. The CDR3 region is CASSLEAGGLNTEAFF. The CDR3 DNA is TGTGCCAGCAGCTTGGAAGCAGGGGGATTGAACACTGAAGCTTTCTTT. The full variable domain, with the rest looked up from reference TRBV5-6 and TRBJ1-1, is DAGVTQSPTHLIKTRGQQVTLRCSPKSGHDTVSWYQQALGQGPQFIFQYYEEEERQRGNFPDRFSGHQFPNYSSELNVNALLLGDSALYLCASSLEAGGLNTEAFFGQGTRLTVV.

This chain joins TRBV5-6 and TRBJ1-1, with a weak D call TRBD1 (5 bases). Trimming took 2 bases from V and 5 from J, leaving 10 bases between them. CDR1 SGHDT and CDR2 YYEEEE come from the germline V gene. There are 13 residues in the CDR3. CDR3 DNA sequence: TGTGCCAGCAGCTTCGGGGGAGGAACTGAAGCTTTCTTT. Its translation: CASSFGGGTEAFF.

The rearrangement links TRBV7-9 to TRBJ1-2; D is perhaps TRBD1 (6 bases). The V gene's germline CDR1 is SEHNR and CDR2 FQNEAQ (reference sequence). Trimming pared 5 bases from V and 2 bases from J, leaving 15 bases between. This CDR3 is built from 15 residues. The DNA of the CDR3 is TGTGCCAGCAGCGAATCGGGACATACCAACTATGGCTACACCTTC. This translates into CASSESGHTNYGYTF.

The chain links TRBV5-6 to TRBJ1-6, with no clear D. V gave up 2 bases and J gave up 0 bases, with 15 bases separating them. This CDR3 is 18 amino acids long. Germline V gene lookup returns CDR1 SGHDT and CDR2 YYEEEE. CDR3: CASSFGLQTSSYNSPLHF. The CDR3 DNA follows: TGTGCCAGCAGCTTCGGTCTGCAAACAAGCTCCTATAATTCACCCCTCCACTTT. The variable domain in full, with the rest retrieved from reference TRBV5-6 and TRBJ1-6, is DAGVTQSPTHLIKTRGQQVTLRCSPKSGHDTVSWYQQALGQGPQFIFQYYEEEERQRGNFPDRFSGHQFPNYSSELNVNALLLGDSALYLCASSFGLQTSSYNSPLHFGNGTRLTVT.

The chain uses TRBV25-1 and TRBJ1-1; D is possibly TRBD1 (5 bases). The germline V gene has CDR1 MGHDK and CDR2 SYGVNS. This CDR3 contains 16 residues. V shed 4 bases and J shed 1 base, with 16 bases lying between them. CDR3 protein: CASSGSAATENTEAFF. The CDR3 nucleotides are TGTGCCAGCAGTGGCTCGGCCGCGACAGAGAACACTGAAGCTTTCTTT. Variable domain in full (rest from reference TRBV25-1 and TRBJ1-1): EADIYQTPRYLVIGTGKKITLECSQTMGHDKMYWYQQDPGMELHLIHYSYGVNSTEKGDLSSESTVSRIRTEHFPLTLESARPSHTSQYLCASSGSAATENTEAFFGQGTRLTVV.

This chain connects TRBV4-1 to TRBJ2-7; D call uncertain. V dropped 4 bases and J dropped 1 base, with 11 bases sitting between them. The CDR3 is 14 amino acids. CDR1 is MGHRA and CDR2 is YSYEKL in the germline V gene. The CDR3 sequence: CASSPTTPSYEQYF. CDR3 bases: TGCGCCAGCAGCCCAACCACTCCTTCCTACGAGCAGTACTTC.

V and J are TRBV7-3 and TRBJ2-1; D possibly uses TRBD1 or TRBD2 (5 bases each). The CDR3 is 14 amino acids. V lost 2 bases to trimming and J lost 5 bases, with 10 bases between them. Germline CDR1 SGHTA, CDR2 FQGTGA. CDR3 region: CASSLEGSNNEQFF. The DNA of the CDR3 is TGTGCCAGCAGCTTAGAGGGGTCGAACAATGAGCAGTTCTTC. The whole variable domain, remainder taken from reference TRBV7-3 and TRBJ2-1, is GAGVSQTPSNKVTEKGKYVELRCDPISGHTALYWYRQSLGQGPEFLIYFQGTGAADDSGLPNDRFFAVRPEGSVSTLKIQRTERGDSAVYLCASSLEGSNNEQFFGPGTRLTVL.

The gene calls are TRBV4-1 and TRBJ1-2; maybe TRBD1 (5 bases). The CDR3 extends over 15 amino acids. Trimming took 2 bases from V and 6 from J, leaving 16 bases between them. Germline V gene data show CDR1 as MGHRA and CDR2 as YSYEKL. The CDR3 reads CASSQSGREGDGYTF. The DNA for the CDR3 is TGCGCCAGCAGCCAATCGGGCAGGGAGGGTGATGGCTACACCTTC.

The V and J genes are TRBV14 and TRBJ2-1, with 7 positions matching TRBD2. J lost 5 bases, V lost 2 bases, and 12 bases had no gene match. The CDR3 sequence is 17 residues long. Germline CDR1 SGHDN, CDR2 FVKESK. CDR3 sequence: CASSQLHGLGIDNEQFF. CDR3 coding DNA: TGTGCCAGCAGCCAACTTCACGGACTAGGAATCGACAATGAGCAGTTCTTC.

The chain links TRBV15 to TRBJ2-3; 7 nucleotides agree with TRBD1. The V and J ends lost 4 bases and 0 bases, in that order; junction bases with no gene match: 25. CDR1 and CDR2 from the germline V gene are LNHNV and YYDKDF (reference sequence). This CDR3 comprises 22 residues. The CDR3: CATSTNQGQAGEALTSTDTQYF. The CDR3 nucleotides read TGTGCCACCAGCACGAACCAAGGACAGGCGGGCGAGGCGCTTACTAGCACAGATACGCAGTATTTT. Full variable domain (outside the CDR3, taken from reference TRBV15 and TRBJ2-3): DAMVIQNPRYQVTQFGKPVTLSCSQTLNHNVMYWYQQKSSQAPKLLFHYYDKDFNNEADTPDNFQSRRPNTSFCFLDIRSPGLGDTAMYLCATSTNQGQAGEALTSTDTQYFGPGTRLTVL.

The chain uses TRBV5-1 and TRBJ1-6; D ambiguous. CDR1 is SGHRS, CDR2 YFSETQ, per germline. The length of the CDR3 is 16 residues. Trimming removed 0 bases at V and 3 bases at J, with 10 bases between. The CDR3 coding sequence is TGCGCCAGCAGCTTGGCCCCGACATACTATAATTCACCCCTCCACTTT. Encoded protein: CASSLAPTYYNSPLHF.

The chain couples TRBV19 to TRBJ2-7, with 7 nucleotides matching TRBD2. The CDR3 has 15 residues. Unmatched junction bases numbered 6, after V lost 0 bases and J lost 4 bases. Germline loops: CDR1 LNHDA, CDR2 SQIVND (reference sequence). CDR3 bases: TGTGCCAGTAGTATAGATTGGAGCGGGGAATACGAGCAGTACTTC. Amino acid sequence: CASSIDWSGEYEQYF.

The chain uses TRBV5-6 and TRBJ1-2; TRBD1 might be the D (5 bases). The CDR3 extends over 14 amino acids. In germline, CDR1 is SGHDT, CDR2 YYEEEE. Between the trimmed V and J ends, which lost 2 bases and 5 bases, there was a span of 13 bases. DNA of the CDR3: TGTGCCAGCAGCTTCTTCATAGGGGAGTATGGCTACACCTTC. Its translation: CASSFFIGEYGYTF.

This sequence joins TRBV10-3 and TRBJ2-5; D is possibly TRBD2 (5 bases). The CDR3 totals 17 residues. From germline, CDR1 is ENHRY and CDR2 SYGVKD. With 3 bases removed from V and 0 bases from J, the gap between germline ends came to 17 bases. CDR3 bases: TGTGCCATCAGTGAACCATCCCCTGTACTAGACCAAGAGACCCAGTACTTC. Encoded protein: CAISEPSPVLDQETQYF.

The V and J genes are TRBV5-1 and TRBJ2-7, with TRBD2 identical over 10 bases. Germline loops: CDR1 SGHRS, CDR2 YFSETQ. The CDR3 has 15 residues. Unmatched junction bases numbered 6, after V lost 0 bases and J lost 6 bases. Here the CDR3 DNA reads TGCGCCAGCAGCTTGGGAATTGGACTAGCGGCCGAGCAGTACGTC. This gives the protein CASSLGIGLAAEQYV.

V gene TRBV10-3 combines with J gene TRBJ2-7; 9 nucleotides align to TRBD2. The germline V gene encodes CDR1 ENHRY and CDR2 SYGVKD. The CDR3 spans 13 residues. The ends lost 8 bases at V and 6 bases at J; junction bases unmatched: 8. Here the CDR3 DNA reads TGTGCCATCGGGGGTGGTAGCGGGGGCGAGCAGTACTTC. Translation gives CAIGGGSGGEQYF.

This sequence joins TRBV27 and TRBJ1-3; no clear D. With 8 bases removed from V and 4 bases from J, the gap between germline ends came to 9 bases. The CDR3 totals 12 residues. Germline CDR1 and CDR2: MNHEY and SMNVEV (reference sequence). This chain's CDR3 is CASGTGGNTIYF. The CDR3 DNA is TGTGCCAGCGGAACGGGAGGAAACACCATATATTTT.

The V gene is TRBV7-8, the J gene TRBJ1-3; D uncertain. Germline CDR1 and CDR2: SGHVS and FQNEAQ. This CDR3 comprises 16 residues. Trimming cost V 2 bases and J 1 base, with 12 bases left between them. The CDR3 here is CASSLLGGLSGNTIYF. CDR3 nucleotide sequence: TGTGCCAGCAGCTTATTAGGAGGTTTATCTGGAAACACCATATATTTT.

This chain joins TRBV29-1 and TRBJ1-4; D perhaps matches TRBD1 (6 bases). V was cut by 6 bases and J by 8 bases, with 13 bases left in between. The CDR3 sequence is 12 residues long. Germline V gives CDR1 SQVTM, CDR2 ANQGSEA. The CDR3 sequence: CSVPEGGEKLFF. In DNA form, the CDR3 reads TGCAGCGTCCCCGAGGGGGGAGAAAAACTGTTTTTT.

This chain joins TRBV5-6 and TRBJ1-2; no reliable D call. Trimming removed 1 base at V and 7 bases at J, with 14 bases between. The CDR3 has 14 residues. Germline CDR1 SGHDT, CDR2 YYEEEE. The CDR3 DNA follows: TGTGCCAGCAGCTTGCTTGCCAGTAAGGGTGGCTACACCTTC. Its translation is CASSLLASKGGYTF.

The DNA for the CDR3 is TGTGCCAGCAGCTTGGCGGTATTAGTAGATGAGCAGTTCTTC. Its protein product is CASSLAVLVDEQFF. The rearrangement links TRBV5-6 to TRBJ2-1; no clear D. V lost 0 bases and J lost 8, with 12 bases in between. This CDR3 comprises 14 residues. CDR1 is SGHDT and CDR2 is YYEEEE in the germline V gene.

V gene TRBV4-3 combines with J gene TRBJ2-7; 11 bases are shared with TRBD2. Germline CDR1 is LGHNA and CDR2 is YSLEER. This CDR3 contains 16 residues. Germline trimming cut 1 base from V and 2 bases from J; bases unmatched to any gene: 4. CDR3 bases: TGCGCCAGCAGCCAAGGAATTAGCGGGGGGGCCTACGAGCAGTACTTC. It translates to CASSQGISGGAYEQYF.